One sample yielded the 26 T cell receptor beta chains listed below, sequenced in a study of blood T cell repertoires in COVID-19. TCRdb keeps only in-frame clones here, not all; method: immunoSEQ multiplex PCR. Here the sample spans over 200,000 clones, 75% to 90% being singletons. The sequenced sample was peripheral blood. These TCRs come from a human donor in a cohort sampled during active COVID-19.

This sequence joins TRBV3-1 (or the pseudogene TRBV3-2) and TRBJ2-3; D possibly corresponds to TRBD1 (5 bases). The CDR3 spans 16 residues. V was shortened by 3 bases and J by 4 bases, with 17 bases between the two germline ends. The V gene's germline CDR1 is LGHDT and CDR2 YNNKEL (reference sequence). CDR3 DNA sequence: TGTGCCAGCAGCCAGATAGCCAGGGCAGTGTCAGATACGCAGTATTTT. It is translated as CASSQIARAVSDTQYF.

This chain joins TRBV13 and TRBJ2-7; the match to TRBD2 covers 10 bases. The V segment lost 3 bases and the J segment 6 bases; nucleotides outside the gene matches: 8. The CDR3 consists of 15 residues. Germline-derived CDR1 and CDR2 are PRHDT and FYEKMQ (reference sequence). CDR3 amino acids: CASSFRTSGPAEQYF. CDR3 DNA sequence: TGTGCCAGCAGCTTCCGGACTAGCGGCCCCGCCGAGCAGTACTTC.

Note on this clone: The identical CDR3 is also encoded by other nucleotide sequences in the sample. Here the CDR3 DNA reads TGCAGTGCTCGGAGGGCAGATACGCAGTATTTT. Its translation is CSARRADTQYF. The rearrangement joins TRBV20-1 to TRBJ2-3; the D gene is possibly TRBD2 (6 bases). Per the germline V gene, CDR1 is DFQATT and CDR2 is SNEGSKA (reference sequence). Trimming shortened V by 5 bases and J by 4 bases, and 7 bases separated the two germline ends. The CDR3 has 11 amino acids.

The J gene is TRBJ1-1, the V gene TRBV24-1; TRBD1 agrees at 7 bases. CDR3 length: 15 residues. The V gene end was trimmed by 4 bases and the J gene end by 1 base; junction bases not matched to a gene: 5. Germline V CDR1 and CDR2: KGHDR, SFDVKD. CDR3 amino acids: CATSDSGTANTEAFF. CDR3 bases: TGTGCCACCAGTGACTCCGGGACAGCGAACACTGAAGCTTTCTTT.

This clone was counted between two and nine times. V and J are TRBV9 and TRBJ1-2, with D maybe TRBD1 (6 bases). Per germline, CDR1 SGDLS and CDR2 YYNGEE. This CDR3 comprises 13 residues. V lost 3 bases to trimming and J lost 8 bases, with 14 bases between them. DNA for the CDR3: TGTGCCAGCAGCGCAGGCGGGGGGCAAGGCTACACCTTC. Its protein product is CASSAGGGQGYTF. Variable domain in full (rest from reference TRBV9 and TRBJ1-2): DSGVTQTPKHLITATGQRVTLRCSPRSGDLSVYWYQQSLDQGLQFLIQYYNGEERAKGNILERFSAQQFPDLHSELNLSSLELGDSALYFCASSAGGGQGYTFGSGTRLTVV.

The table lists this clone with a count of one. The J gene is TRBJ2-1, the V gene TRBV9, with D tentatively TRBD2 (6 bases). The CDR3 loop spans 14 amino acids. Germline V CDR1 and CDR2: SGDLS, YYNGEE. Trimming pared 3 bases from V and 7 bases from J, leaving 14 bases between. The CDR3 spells CASSAREFGNEQFF. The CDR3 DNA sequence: TGTGCCAGCAGCGCCCGGGAGTTTGGGAATGAGCAGTTCTTC.

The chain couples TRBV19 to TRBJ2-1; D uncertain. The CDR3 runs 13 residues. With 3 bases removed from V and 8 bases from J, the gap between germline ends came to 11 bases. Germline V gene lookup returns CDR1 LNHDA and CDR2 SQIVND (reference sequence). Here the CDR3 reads CASSIARGDEQFF. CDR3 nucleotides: TGTGCCAGTAGTATCGCCCGAGGCGATGAGCAGTTCTTC. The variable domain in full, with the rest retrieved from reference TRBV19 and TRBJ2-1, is DGGITQSPKYLFRKEGQNVTLSCEQNLNHDAMYWYRQDPGQGLRLIYYSQIVNDFQKGDIAEGYSVSREKKESFPLTVTSAQKNPTAFYLCASSIARGDEQFFGPGTRLTVL.

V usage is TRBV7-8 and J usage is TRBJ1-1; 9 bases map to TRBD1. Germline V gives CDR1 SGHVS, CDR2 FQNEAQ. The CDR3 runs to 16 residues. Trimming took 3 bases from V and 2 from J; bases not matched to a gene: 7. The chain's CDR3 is CASSFLQGAPNTEAFF. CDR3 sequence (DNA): TGTGCCAGCAGCTTTCTACAGGGGGCGCCTAACACTGAAGCTTTCTTT.

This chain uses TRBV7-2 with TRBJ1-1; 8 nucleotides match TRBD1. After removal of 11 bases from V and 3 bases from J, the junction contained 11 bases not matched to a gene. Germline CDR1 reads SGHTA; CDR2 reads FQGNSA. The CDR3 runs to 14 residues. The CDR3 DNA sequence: TGTGCCCTGGGGGCAGGGGGCGCGTACACTGAAGCTTTCTTT. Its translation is CALGAGGAYTEAFF.

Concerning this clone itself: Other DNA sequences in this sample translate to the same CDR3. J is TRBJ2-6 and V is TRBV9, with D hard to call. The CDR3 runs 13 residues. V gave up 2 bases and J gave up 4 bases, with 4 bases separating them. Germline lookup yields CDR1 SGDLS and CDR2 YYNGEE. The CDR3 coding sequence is TGTGCCAGCAGCGTGGCCGGGGCCAACGTCCTGACTTTC. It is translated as CASSVAGANVLTF.

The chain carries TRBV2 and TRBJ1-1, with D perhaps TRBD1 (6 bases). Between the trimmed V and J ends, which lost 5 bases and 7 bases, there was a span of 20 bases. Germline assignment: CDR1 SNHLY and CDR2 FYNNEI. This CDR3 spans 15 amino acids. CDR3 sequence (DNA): TGTGCCAGCAGTCGCAGGGGAATTTTACTGGGTGAAGCTTTCTTT. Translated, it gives CASSRRGILLGEAFF.

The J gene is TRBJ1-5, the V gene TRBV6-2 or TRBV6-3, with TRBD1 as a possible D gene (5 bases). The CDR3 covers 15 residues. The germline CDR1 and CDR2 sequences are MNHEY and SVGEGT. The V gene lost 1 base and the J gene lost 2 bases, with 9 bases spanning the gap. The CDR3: CASSYFARGNQPQHF. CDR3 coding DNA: TGTGCCAGCAGTTACTTCGCCAGGGGCAATCAGCCCCAGCATTTT.

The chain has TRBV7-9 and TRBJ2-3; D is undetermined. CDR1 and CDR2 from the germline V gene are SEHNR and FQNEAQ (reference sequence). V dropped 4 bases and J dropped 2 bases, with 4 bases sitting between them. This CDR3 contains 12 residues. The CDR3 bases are TGTGCCAGCAGCTCGTACACAGATACGCAGTATTTT. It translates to CASSSYTDTQYF.

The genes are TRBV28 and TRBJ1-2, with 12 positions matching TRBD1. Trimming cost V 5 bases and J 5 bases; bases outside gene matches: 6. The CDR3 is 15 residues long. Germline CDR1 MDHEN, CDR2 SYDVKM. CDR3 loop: CASSTGTGGRYGYTF. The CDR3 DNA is TGTGCCAGCAGTACCGGGACAGGGGGCCGGTATGGCTACACCTTC.

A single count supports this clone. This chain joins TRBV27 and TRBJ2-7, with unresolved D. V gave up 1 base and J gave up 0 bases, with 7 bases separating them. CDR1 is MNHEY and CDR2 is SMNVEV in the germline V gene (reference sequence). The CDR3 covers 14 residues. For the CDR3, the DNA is TGTGCCAGCAGTTTATACGAGAGCTCCTACGAGCAGTACTTC. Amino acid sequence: CASSLYESSYEQYF.

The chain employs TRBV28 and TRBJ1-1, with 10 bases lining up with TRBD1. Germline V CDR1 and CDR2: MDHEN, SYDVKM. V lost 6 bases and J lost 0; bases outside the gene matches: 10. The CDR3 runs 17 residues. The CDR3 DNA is TGTGCCAGCAGACCCGGGACAGGGGCCCTATTGAACACTGAAGCTTTCTTT. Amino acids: CASRPGTGALLNTEAFF.

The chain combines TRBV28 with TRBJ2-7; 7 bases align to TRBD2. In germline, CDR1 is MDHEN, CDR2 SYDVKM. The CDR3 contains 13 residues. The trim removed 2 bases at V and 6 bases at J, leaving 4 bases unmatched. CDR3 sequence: CASSLAGVSEQYF. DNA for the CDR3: TGTGCCAGCAGTTTAGCGGGAGTAAGCGAGCAGTACTTC.

CDR3 residues: CASSQESAGDYEQYF. DNA for the CDR3: TGTGCCAGCAGCCAAGAGAGCGCAGGGGACTACGAGCAGTACTTC. This rearrangement joins TRBV3-1 (or the pseudogene TRBV3-2) to TRBJ2-7, with a weak D call TRBD1 (6 bases). This CDR3 comprises 15 residues. V lost 0 bases and J 3 bases, leaving 12 bases between the germline ends. Germline CDR1 reads LGHDT; CDR2 reads YNNKEL (reference sequence).

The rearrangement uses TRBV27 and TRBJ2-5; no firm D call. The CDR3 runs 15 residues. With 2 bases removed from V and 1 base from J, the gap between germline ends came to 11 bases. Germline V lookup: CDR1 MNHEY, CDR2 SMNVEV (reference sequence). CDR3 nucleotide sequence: TGTGCCAGCAGTTTACGTGGGCTACCCCAAGAGACCCAGTACTTC. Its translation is CASSLRGLPQETQYF.

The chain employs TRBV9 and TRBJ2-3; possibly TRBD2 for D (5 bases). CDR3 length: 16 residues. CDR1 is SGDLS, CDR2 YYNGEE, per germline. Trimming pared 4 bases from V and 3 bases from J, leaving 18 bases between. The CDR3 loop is CASSSPLKGETDTQYF. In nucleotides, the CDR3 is TGTGCCAGCAGCTCTCCCCTTAAGGGAGAAACAGATACGCAGTATTTT.

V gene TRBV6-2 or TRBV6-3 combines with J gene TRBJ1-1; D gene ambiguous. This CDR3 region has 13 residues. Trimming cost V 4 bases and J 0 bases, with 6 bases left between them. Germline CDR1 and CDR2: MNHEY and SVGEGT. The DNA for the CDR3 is TGTGCCAGCAGTTCGTTAATGAACACTGAAGCTTTCTTT. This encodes CASSSLMNTEAFF.

CDR3 coding DNA: TGTGCCAGCAGCTTGGGACAGGCCCTTACCTACGAGCAGTACTTC. Amino acid sequence: CASSLGQALTYEQYF. The V gene is TRBV11-2, the J gene TRBJ2-7, with 8 bases identical to TRBD1. V shed 3 bases, J shed 2 bases, and the junction held 6 bases outside the gene matches. The length of the CDR3 is 15 residues. The V gene's germline CDR1 is SGHAT and CDR2 FQNNGV.

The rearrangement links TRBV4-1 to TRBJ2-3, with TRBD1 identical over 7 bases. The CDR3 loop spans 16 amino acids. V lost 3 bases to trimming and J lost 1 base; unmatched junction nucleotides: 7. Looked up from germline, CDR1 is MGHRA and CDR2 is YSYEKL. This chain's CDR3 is CASSQPPQGGTDTQYF. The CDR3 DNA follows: TGCGCCAGCAGCCAGCCTCCCCAGGGGGGCACAGATACGCAGTATTTT.

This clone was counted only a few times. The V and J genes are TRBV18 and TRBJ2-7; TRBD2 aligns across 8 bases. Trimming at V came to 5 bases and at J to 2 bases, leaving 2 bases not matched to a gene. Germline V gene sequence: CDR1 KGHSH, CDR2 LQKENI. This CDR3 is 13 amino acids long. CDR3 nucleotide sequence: TGTGCCAGCTCAACGGGACTAGCCTACGAGCAGTACTTC. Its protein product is CASSTGLAYEQYF.

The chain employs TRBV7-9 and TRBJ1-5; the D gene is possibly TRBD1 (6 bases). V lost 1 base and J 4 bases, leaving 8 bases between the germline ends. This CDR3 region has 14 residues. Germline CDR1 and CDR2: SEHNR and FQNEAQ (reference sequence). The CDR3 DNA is TGTGCCAGCAGCTTAGGAGGGGGAAATCAGCCCCAGCATTTT. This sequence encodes CASSLGGGNQPQHF.

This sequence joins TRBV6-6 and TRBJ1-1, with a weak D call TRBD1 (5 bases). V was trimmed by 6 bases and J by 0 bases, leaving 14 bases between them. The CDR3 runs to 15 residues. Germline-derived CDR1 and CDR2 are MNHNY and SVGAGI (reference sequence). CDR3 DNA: TGTGCCAGCAGCAGGGTGGGCACGATGAACACTGAAGCTTTCTTT. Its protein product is CASSRVGTMNTEAFF.